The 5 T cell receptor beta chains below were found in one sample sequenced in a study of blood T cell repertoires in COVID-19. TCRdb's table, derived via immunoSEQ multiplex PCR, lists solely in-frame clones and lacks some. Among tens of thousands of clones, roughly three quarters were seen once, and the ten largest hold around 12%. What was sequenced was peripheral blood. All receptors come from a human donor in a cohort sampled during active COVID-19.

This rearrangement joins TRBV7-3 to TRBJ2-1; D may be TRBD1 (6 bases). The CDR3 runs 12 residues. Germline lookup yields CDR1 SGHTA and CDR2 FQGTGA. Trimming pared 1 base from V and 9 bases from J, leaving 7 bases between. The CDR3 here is CASSLKGGEQFF. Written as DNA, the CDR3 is TGTGCCAGCAGCTTAAAAGGGGGTGAGCAGTTCTTC.

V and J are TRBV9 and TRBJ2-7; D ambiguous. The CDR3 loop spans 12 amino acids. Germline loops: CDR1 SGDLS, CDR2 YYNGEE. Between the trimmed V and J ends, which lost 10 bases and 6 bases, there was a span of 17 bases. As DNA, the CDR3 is TGTGCCGACGGTCCAGCGTCTGGCGAGCAGTACGTC. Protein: CADGPASGEQYV.

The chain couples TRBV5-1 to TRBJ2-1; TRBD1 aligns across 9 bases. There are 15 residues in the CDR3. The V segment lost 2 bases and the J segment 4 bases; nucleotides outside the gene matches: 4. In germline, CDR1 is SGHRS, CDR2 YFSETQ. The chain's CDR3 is CASSFLTGGYNEQFF. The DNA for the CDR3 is TGCGCCAGCAGCTTTCTGACAGGGGGTTACAATGAGCAGTTCTTC. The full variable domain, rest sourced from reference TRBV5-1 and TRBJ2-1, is KAGVTQTPRYLIKTRGQQVTLSCSPISGHRSVSWYQQTPGQGLQFLFEYFSETQRNKGNFPGRFSGRQFSNSRSEMNVSTLELGDSALYLCASSFLTGGYNEQFFGPGTRLTVL.

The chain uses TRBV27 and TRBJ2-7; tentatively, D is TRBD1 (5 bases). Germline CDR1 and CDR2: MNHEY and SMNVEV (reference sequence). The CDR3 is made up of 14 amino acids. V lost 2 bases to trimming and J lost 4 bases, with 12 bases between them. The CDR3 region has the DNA TGTGCCAGCAGTTTAAGGCCCGACAGTTACGAGCAGTACGTC. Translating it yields CASSLRPDSYEQYV.

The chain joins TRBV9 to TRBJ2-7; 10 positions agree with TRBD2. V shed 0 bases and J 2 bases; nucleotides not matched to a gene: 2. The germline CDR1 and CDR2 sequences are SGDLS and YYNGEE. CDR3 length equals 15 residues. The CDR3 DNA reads TGTGCCAGCAGCGTAGCAGCGGGGGGGCCCTACGAGCAGTACTTC. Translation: CASSVAAGGPYEQYF.